The 20 T cell receptor beta chains presented below share a single source sample, sequenced in a study of T cells in Graves' hyperthyroidism and ophthalmopathy. TCR beta CDR3 sequences were amplified from RNA transcripts. Carried out on the TCR CDR3, a first-round RT-PCR used the HTBI primer set. TCRdb processed the multiplex PCR reads anew with MiXCR; each CDR3 protein has one entry. The sample contains approximately 430,000 distinct CDR3 sequences, 15% to 17% of which appear only once. Material: blood. The source of these receptors is a woman aged 18-35 years with Graves' hyperthyroidism.

This clonotype has a count of ten or more. This chain links TRBV5-6 with TRBJ2-1; D is perhaps TRBD2 (6 bases). Between the trimmed V and J ends, which lost 1 base and 7 bases, there was a span of 15 bases. From germline, CDR1 is SGHDT and CDR2 YYEEEE. The CDR3 loop spans 15 amino acids. CDR3 DNA: TGTGCCAGCAGCTTGTTGGGACTGCCCAGTAATGAGCAGTTCTTC. Residues: CASSLLGLPSNEQFF.

The V call is TRBV10-3, the J call TRBJ2-1; TRBD2 aligns across 9 bases. This CDR3 contains 17 residues. The V and J ends lost 6 bases and 0 bases, in that order; junction bases with no gene match: 9. The germline V gene encodes CDR1 ENHRY and CDR2 SYGVKD. CDR3 sequence reads: CAIRELAGLFSYNEQFF. CDR3 DNA: TGTGCCATCAGGGAACTAGCGGGCCTCTTCTCCTACAATGAGCAGTTCTTC.

This clonotype was seen ten or more times. The gene calls are TRBV27 and TRBJ2-1, with 8 bases that match TRBD2. This CDR3 contains 16 residues. Germline assignment: CDR1 MNHEY and CDR2 SMNVEV (reference sequence). Unmatched junction bases numbered 15, after V lost 6 bases and J lost 8 bases. The CDR3 spells CASSPSSGSPAYEQFF. Written as DNA, the CDR3 is TGTGCCAGCAGCCCCTCGAGCGGGAGCCCCGCGTATGAGCAGTTCTTC.

The chain joins TRBV10-3 to TRBJ2-3; tentative D call: TRBD2 (6 bases). The V gene's germline CDR1 is ENHRY and CDR2 SYGVKD. V was trimmed by 2 bases and J by 2 bases, leaving 20 bases between them. The CDR3 runs to 18 residues. The CDR3 DNA follows: TGTGCCATCAGTGAGATAAGCTTGGTGGGAGGTCCCACAGATACGCAGTATTTT. Protein: CAISEISLVGGPTDTQYF.

This clonotype was picked up many times. The gene calls are TRBV20-1 and TRBJ1-1; D is unclear. V was pared by 5 bases and J by 8 bases, with 18 bases between. This CDR3 spans 13 amino acids. Germline lookup yields CDR1 DFQATT and CDR2 SNEGSKA (reference sequence). In DNA, the CDR3 is TGCAGTGCTCCACACCGCGGGGAGGGAGAAGCTTTCTTT. Encoded protein: CSAPHRGEGEAFF.

This chain uses TRBV19 with TRBJ1-1; 8 nucleotides align to TRBD1. V shed 5 bases, J shed 4 bases, and the junction held 9 bases outside the gene matches. The CDR3 is made up of 15 amino acids. Germline V lookup: CDR1 LNHDA, CDR2 SQIVND (reference sequence). This chain's CDR3 is CASSLRQGYGTEAFF. In DNA form, the CDR3 reads TGTGCCAGTAGTCTACGACAGGGGTATGGCACTGAAGCTTTCTTT. The full variable domain, its missing parts supplied by reference TRBV19 and TRBJ1-1, is DGGITQSPKYLFRKEGQNVTLSCEQNLNHDAMYWYRQDPGQGLRLIYYSQIVNDFQKGDIAEGYSVSREKKESFPLTVTSAQKNPTAFYLCASSLRQGYGTEAFFGQGTRLTVV.

The sample holds many counts of this clonotype. The chain employs TRBV2 and TRBJ2-4; 8 bases match TRBD1. The CDR3 is 15 amino acids. Germline V CDR1 and CDR2: SNHLY, FYNNEI. With 6 bases clipped from V and 7 bases from J, the junction kept 11 bases outside the gene matches. DNA for the CDR3: TGTGCCAGCAGATTGGACAGGGCAGGCACTAACATTCAGTACTTC. Translating gives CASRLDRAGTNIQYF.

The V call is TRBV3-1, the J call TRBJ2-3; 10 nucleotides agree with TRBD2. Trimming removed 8 bases from V and 2 bases from J; junction bases left unmatched: 7. From germline, CDR1 is LGHDT and CDR2 YNNKEL (reference sequence). This CDR3 has 15 amino acids. The CDR3 coding sequence is TGTGCCAGCCTTAACAGCGGGGGGGTCACAGATACGCAGTATTTT. It is translated as CASLNSGGVTDTQYF.

The sample holds many counts of this clonotype. This rearrangement joins TRBV12-3 or TRBV12-4 to TRBJ2-3, with D perhaps being TRBD1 or TRBD2 (5 bases each). V was shortened by 4 bases and J by 5 bases, with 16 bases between the two germline ends. The CDR3 totals 15 residues. DNA for the CDR3: TGTGCCAGCAGTTGGGACCTAGGCGGTCTAGATACGCAGTATTTT. This codes for CASSWDLGGLDTQYF.

This clonotype was seen ten or more times. The chain recombines TRBV20-1 with TRBJ1-1; D may be TRBD1 (5 bases). The CDR3 loop spans 13 amino acids. V lost 3 bases, J lost 7 bases, and 15 bases lay in between. Germline lookup yields CDR1 DFQATT and CDR2 SNEGSKA (reference sequence). CDR3 loop: CSASFRGASEAFF. CDR3 coding DNA: TGCAGTGCTAGTTTTCGAGGGGCAAGTGAAGCTTTCTTT.

This clonotype was observed a handful of times. The chain is built from TRBV9 and TRBJ2-4; 11 bases are a match to TRBD2. Germline V gives CDR1 SGDLS, CDR2 YYNGEE. This CDR3 is built from 16 residues. The V and J ends lost 4 bases and 5 bases, in that order; junction bases with no gene match: 8. CDR3 bases: TGTGCCAGCAGCTCTCCGACTAGCGGGAATGAAAACATTCAGTACTTC. Translation gives CASSSPTSGNENIQYF. Based on the CDR3 plus reference TRBV9 and TRBJ2-4, the full variable domain is DSGVTQTPKHLITATGQRVTLRCSPRSGDLSVYWYQQSLDQGLQFLIQYYNGEERAKGNILERFSAQQFPDLHSELNLSSLELGDSALYFCASSSPTSGNENIQYFGAGTRLSVL.

The chain links TRBV25-1 to TRBJ2-2; 10 bases map to TRBD2. Germline values: CDR1 MGHDK, CDR2 SYGVNS. The V and J ends lost 8 bases and 5 bases, in that order; junction bases with no gene match: 5. This CDR3 contains 14 residues. CDR3 in amino acids: CASRAGGPTGELFF. CDR3 in DNA: TGTGCCAGCCGAGCGGGAGGGCCGACCGGGGAGCTGTTTTTT.

This clonotype was found many times. The chain recombines TRBV30 with TRBJ1-1; maybe TRBD1 (5 bases). The germline V gene encodes CDR1 GTSNPN and CDR2 SVGIG (reference sequence). The CDR3 consists of 16 residues. DNA for the CDR3: TGTGCGCTGGCACTCGGGGTTGGCAGGGAGGGCACTGAAGCTTTCTTT. This translates into CALALGVGREGTEAFF.

This clonotype was detected ten times or more. This chain links TRBV25-1 with TRBJ2-5; tentatively, D is TRBD2 (6 bases). This CDR3 is 14 amino acids long. The germline V gene has CDR1 MGHDK and CDR2 SYGVNS. Trimming stripped 6 bases from V and 7 bases from J, with 18 bases between. CDR3 loop: CASSGGDFRGTQYF. The DNA for the CDR3 is TGTGCCAGCAGCGGCGGGGACTTCCGTGGGACCCAGTACTTC.

The gene calls are TRBV27 and TRBJ1-5; D uncertain. The CDR3 has 15 residues. Trimming pared 2 bases from V and 3 bases from J, leaving 11 bases between. The germline gives CDR1 MNHEY, CDR2 SMNVEV (reference sequence). CDR3 amino acids: CASSLAGRFNQPQHF. The CDR3 region has the DNA TGTGCCAGCAGTTTAGCGGGCAGGTTCAATCAGCCCCAGCATTTT.

This clonotype was seen many times. J is TRBJ1-5 and V is TRBV27; no definite D call. Per germline, CDR1 MNHEY and CDR2 SMNVEV (reference sequence). This CDR3 contains 15 residues. The V end lost 3 bases, the J end lost 4 bases, and 13 bases lay between the germline ends. CDR3 nucleotides: TGTGCCAGCAGTTTGAGCCAGGCGGGGAATCAGCCCCAGCATTTT. As protein: CASSLSQAGNQPQHF.

This clonotype came up a few times. The chain joins TRBV19 to TRBJ2-7; 11 nucleotides match TRBD1. Losses at the gene ends were 5 bases for V and 6 bases for J; bases not matched to a gene: 6. The germline gives CDR1 LNHDA, CDR2 SQIVND (reference sequence). The length of the CDR3 is 14 residues. This CDR3 reads CASSFGTGGGEQYF. DNA for the CDR3: TGTGCCAGTAGTTTCGGGACAGGGGGTGGCGAGCAGTACTTC.

The chain employs TRBV24-1 and TRBJ1-4; D gene uncertain. V dropped 4 bases and J dropped 7 bases, with 18 bases sitting between them. The CDR3 is 16 residues long. CDR1 KGHDR and CDR2 SFDVKD come from the germline V gene. CDR3 residues: CATSDQRGPLGEKLFF. The CDR3, as DNA: TGTGCCACCAGTGACCAAAGAGGGCCTCTAGGTGAAAAACTGTTTTTT.

This clonotype was seen at least ten times. This chain links TRBV2 with TRBJ2-5; D perhaps matches TRBD2 (5 bases). In germline, CDR1 is SNHLY, CDR2 FYNNEI. The CDR3 extends over 15 amino acids. V lost 1 base and J 1 base, leaving 10 bases between the germline ends. CDR3 protein: CASSEERRFQETQYF. CDR3 nucleotide sequence: TGTGCCAGCAGTGAAGAGAGGAGGTTCCAAGAGACCCAGTACTTC.

The V call is TRBV6-1, the J call TRBJ1-1; possible D gene TRBD1, 5 bases. The CDR3 consists of 15 residues. CDR1 MNHNS and CDR2 SASEGT come from the germline V gene. The V and J ends lost 4 bases and 4 bases respectively, with 16 bases between them. DNA for the CDR3: TGTGCCAGCAGTGCGCCGGGACCTAGGGGCACTGAAGCTTTCTTT. The encoded protein is CASSAPGPRGTEAFF.